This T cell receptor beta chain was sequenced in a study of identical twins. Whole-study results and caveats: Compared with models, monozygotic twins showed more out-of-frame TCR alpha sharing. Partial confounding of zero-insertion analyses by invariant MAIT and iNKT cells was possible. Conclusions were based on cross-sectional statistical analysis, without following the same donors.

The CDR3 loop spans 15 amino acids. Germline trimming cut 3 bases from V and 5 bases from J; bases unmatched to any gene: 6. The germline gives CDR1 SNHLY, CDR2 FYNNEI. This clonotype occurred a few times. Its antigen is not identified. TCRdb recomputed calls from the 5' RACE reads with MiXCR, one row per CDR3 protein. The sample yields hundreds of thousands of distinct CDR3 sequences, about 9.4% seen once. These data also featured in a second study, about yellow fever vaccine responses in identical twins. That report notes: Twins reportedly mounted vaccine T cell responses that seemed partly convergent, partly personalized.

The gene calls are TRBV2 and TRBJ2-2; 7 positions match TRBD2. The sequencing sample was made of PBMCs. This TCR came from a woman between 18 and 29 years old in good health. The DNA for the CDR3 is TGTGCCAGCAGTGATGGGCGGGGGTCGACCGGGGAGCTGTTTTTT. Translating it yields CASSDGRGSTGELFF.